The rows below give T cell receptor beta chains drawn from one sample of a study of graft-versus-host responses after intestinal transplantation. These receptors are not linked to any known antigen. The data were produced by immunoSEQ multiplex PCR, yet TCRdb's version contains in-frame clones alone and is incomplete. The data contain around 99,000 clones, roughly 86% of them singletons. The source was unstimulated CD4+ T cells sorted from spleen or lymph node cells, collected before transplant. These receptors were collected from a human donor who was the organ donor for an intestinal transplant. Both conserved end residues are part of each CDR3. A D gene is named only where the DNA matches it firmly. Only some rows state a clone size, as once, few, many or a class for expanded clones.

j_gene: TRBJ2-1; v_gene: TRBV5-1; d_gene: .; abundance: .; CDR3nt: TGCGCCAGCAGCTTGATTTCGTCCAGCTCCTACAATGAGCAGTTCTTC; CDR3aa: CASSLISSSSYNEQFF
j_gene: TRBJ1-2; v_gene: TRBV19; d_gene: .; abundance: .; CDR3nt: TGTGCCAGTAGTTCAGGGTGGACTAACTATGGCTACACCTTC; CDR3aa: CASSSGWTNYGYTF
j_gene: TRBJ1-1; v_gene: TRBV9; d_gene: .; abundance: .; CDR3nt: TGTGCCAGCAGCCCAAGGACATCGGAGAACACTGAAGCTTTCTTT; CDR3aa: CASSPRTSENTEAFF
j_gene: TRBJ2-7; v_gene: TRBV27; d_gene: TRBD2; abundance: .; CDR3nt: TGTGCCATAACCCCGGCGGGGGGAGGGGGCTACGAGCAGTACTTC; CDR3aa: CAITPAGGGGYEQYF
j_gene: TRBJ1-2; v_gene: TRBV5-1; d_gene: TRBD1; abundance: .; CDR3nt: TGCGCCAGCACCCCGACAGGGAACTATGGCTACACCTTC; CDR3aa: CASTPTGNYGYTF
j_gene: TRBJ1-1; v_gene: TRBV19; d_gene: .; abundance: .; CDR3nt: TGTGCCAGTAGTATAGGGGACATTATCACTGAAGCTTTCTTT; CDR3aa: CASSIGDIITEAFF
j_gene: TRBJ1-3; v_gene: TRBV9; d_gene: TRBD1; abundance: .; CDR3nt: TGTGCCAGCAGCGCACCACAGGGGACCGGAAACACCATATATTTT; CDR3aa: CASSAPQGTGNTIYF
j_gene: TRBJ2-1; v_gene: TRBV10-1; d_gene: .; abundance: .; CDR3nt: TGCGCCAGCAGTGAGCTGAGCGGGCCCAGCTCCTACAATGAGCAGTTCTTC; CDR3aa: CASSELSGPSSYNEQFF
j_gene: TRBJ1-4; v_gene: TRBV2; d_gene: .; abundance: .; CDR3nt: TGTGCCAGCAGTGGTCAGACTAATGAAAAACTGTTTTTT; CDR3aa: CASSGQTNEKLFF
j_gene: TRBJ2-3; v_gene: TRBV19; d_gene: TRBD1; abundance: .; CDR3nt: TGTGCCAGTAAGGACAGGGGGCGAGGGGTGGATACGCAGTATTTT; CDR3aa: CASKDRGRGVDTQYF
j_gene: TRBJ1-2; v_gene: TRBV30; d_gene: TRBD1; abundance: once; CDR3nt: TGTGCCTGGGGACAGGGGAGTTTCGGCTACACCTTC; CDR3aa: CAWGQGSFGYTF
j_gene: TRBJ2-1; v_gene: TRBV7-9; d_gene: TRBD2; abundance: .; CDR3nt: TGTGCCAGCAGCTTGCCGGGACTAGCGGACAATGAGCAGTTCTTC; CDR3aa: CASSLPGLADNEQFF
j_gene: TRBJ1-4; v_gene: TRBV11-3; d_gene: TRBD1; abundance: few; CDR3nt: TGTGCCAGCAGCCGGGGACAGATTTATGCAACTAATGAAAAACTGTTTTTT; CDR3aa: CASSRGQIYATNEKLFF
j_gene: TRBJ1-2; v_gene: TRBV9; d_gene: .; abundance: .; CDR3nt: TGTGCCAGCAGCGTAGAGGTGTCAACCCCGTATGGCTACACCTTC; CDR3aa: CASSVEVSTPYGYTF
j_gene: TRBJ1-3; v_gene: TRBV30; d_gene: TRBD1; abundance: .; CDR3nt: TGTGCCTGGACAGGGGGCTCTGGAAACACCATATATTTT; CDR3aa: CAWTGGSGNTIYF
j_gene: TRBJ2-7; v_gene: TRBV6-5; d_gene: TRBD1; abundance: .; CDR3nt: TGTGCCAGCAGATTCCGGGACAGGGGTGGGGAGCAGTACTTC; CDR3aa: CASRFRDRGGEQYF
j_gene: TRBJ1-1; v_gene: TRBV6-1; d_gene: .; abundance: .; CDR3nt: TGTGCCAGCAGTCTCCAAAGGGACACTGAAGCTTTCTTT; CDR3aa: CASSLQRDTEAFF
j_gene: TRBJ2-7; v_gene: TRBV5-6; d_gene: TRBD1; abundance: .; CDR3nt: TGTGCCAGCAGCTGGGGACAGCTCTACGAGCAGTACTTC; CDR3aa: CASSWGQLYEQYF
j_gene: TRBJ2-7; v_gene: TRBV14; d_gene: .; abundance: .; CDR3nt: TGTGCCAGCAGCCATTATATTAGGGACCTGATCTACGAGCAGTACTTC; CDR3aa: CASSHYIRDLIYEQYF
j_gene: TRBJ2-2; v_gene: TRBV7-3; d_gene: .; abundance: .; CDR3nt: TGTGCCAGCAGCTTAGGAAGAACAAACACCGGGGAGCTGTTTTTT; CDR3aa: CASSLGRTNTGELFF
j_gene: TRBJ2-1; v_gene: TRBV11-1; d_gene: TRBD2; abundance: .; CDR3nt: TGTGCCAGCATGCCGGGAGGGAAAGGTGAGCAGTTCTTC; CDR3aa: CASMPGGKGEQFF
j_gene: TRBJ2-3; v_gene: TRBV5-4; d_gene: .; abundance: .; CDR3nt: TGTGCCAGCACCGACTCGTGGACAGATACGCAGTATTTT; CDR3aa: CASTDSWTDTQYF
j_gene: TRBJ1-4; v_gene: TRBV7-6; d_gene: .; abundance: .; CDR3nt: TGTGCCAGCAGCTCCCGGGGGGGTGGTGAAAAACTGTTTTTT; CDR3aa: CASSSRGGGEKLFF
j_gene: TRBJ1-2; v_gene: TRBV19; d_gene: .; abundance: .; CDR3nt: TGTGCCAGTAGTGGTCGGACAAGATTGAACTATGGCTACACCTTC; CDR3aa: CASSGRTRLNYGYTF
j_gene: TRBJ2-7; v_gene: TRBV10-3; d_gene: .; abundance: .; CDR3nt: TGTGCCATCAGTCCAGCTAGCAGGAGCTACGAGCAGTACTTC; CDR3aa: CAISPASRSYEQYF
j_gene: TRBJ2-7; v_gene: TRBV28; d_gene: .; abundance: .; CDR3nt: TGTGCCAGCAGTTTGGAGGGCTACGAGCAGTACTTC; CDR3aa: CASSLEGYEQYF
j_gene: TRBJ1-5; v_gene: TRBV7-2; d_gene: .; abundance: .; CDR3nt: TGTGCCAGCAGCTTAGAAGGCGCGGCGGTGAATCAGCCCCAGCATTTT; CDR3aa: CASSLEGAAVNQPQHF
j_gene: TRBJ2-2; v_gene: TRBV27; d_gene: .; abundance: .; CDR3nt: TGTGCCAGCAGTTTGGTAGCCGGGGAGCTGTTTTTT; CDR3aa: CASSLVAGELFF
j_gene: TRBJ1-1; v_gene: TRBV19; d_gene: .; abundance: .; CDR3nt: TGTGCCAGTAGGTCCAGTGAGGGGACTGAAGCTTTCTTT; CDR3aa: CASRSSEGTEAFF
j_gene: TRBJ1-2; v_gene: TRBV7-9; d_gene: .; abundance: .; CDR3nt: TGTGCCAGCAGCTTAGCTGGTGGCTACACCTTC; CDR3aa: CASSLAGGYTF
j_gene: TRBJ2-7; v_gene: TRBV10-3; d_gene: .; abundance: .; CDR3nt: TGTGCCATCAGTGATGGGGGGTACGAGCAGTACTTC; CDR3aa: CAISDGGYEQYF
j_gene: TRBJ2-5; v_gene: TRBV5-6; d_gene: .; abundance: .; CDR3nt: TGTGCCAGCCGCCGGCGGGGCACTAGTCAAGAGACCCAGTACTTC; CDR3aa: CASRRRGTSQETQYF
j_gene: TRBJ2-1; v_gene: TRBV6-4; d_gene: TRBD2; abundance: .; CDR3nt: TGTGCCAGCACGTCACTAGCGGGGTTCTACAATGAGCAGTTCTTC; CDR3aa: CASTSLAGFYNEQFF
j_gene: TRBJ2-3; v_gene: TRBV9; d_gene: TRBD1; abundance: .; CDR3nt: TGTGCCAGCAGCGTAGCTTGGGGACAGCTCACAGATACGCAGTATTTT; CDR3aa: CASSVAWGQLTDTQYF
j_gene: TRBJ1-5; v_gene: TRBV19; d_gene: .; abundance: .; CDR3nt: TGTGCCAGTAGTATCGGGCAGGGCGGCCAGCCCCAGCATTTT; CDR3aa: CASSIGQGGQPQHF
j_gene: TRBJ1-5; v_gene: TRBV21-1; d_gene: .; abundance: .; CDR3nt: TGTGCCAGCAGCAAAGTTCGGAGAGATCAGCCCCAGCATTTT; CDR3aa: CASSKVRRDQPQHF
j_gene: TRBJ2-5; v_gene: TRBV5-5; d_gene: .; abundance: .; CDR3nt: TGTGCCAGCACTCGGCGGGGAGTCGGAGAGACCCAGTACTTC; CDR3aa: CASTRRGVGETQYF
j_gene: TRBJ2-1; v_gene: TRBV7-2; d_gene: .; abundance: .; CDR3nt: TGTGCCAGCAGCTCACAGGCCAGCCTGACCAATGAGCAGTTCTTC; CDR3aa: CASSSQASLTNEQFF
j_gene: TRBJ1-1; v_gene: TRBV5-1; d_gene: TRBD1; abundance: .; CDR3nt: TGCGCCAGCAGCAGGACAGGGGAGGACACTGAAGCTTTCTTT; CDR3aa: CASSRTGEDTEAFF
j_gene: TRBJ2-6; v_gene: TRBV10-3; d_gene: .; abundance: few; CDR3nt: TGTGCCATCAGCGCTACCCAGACCGCCAACGTCCTGACTTTC; CDR3aa: CAISATQTANVLTF